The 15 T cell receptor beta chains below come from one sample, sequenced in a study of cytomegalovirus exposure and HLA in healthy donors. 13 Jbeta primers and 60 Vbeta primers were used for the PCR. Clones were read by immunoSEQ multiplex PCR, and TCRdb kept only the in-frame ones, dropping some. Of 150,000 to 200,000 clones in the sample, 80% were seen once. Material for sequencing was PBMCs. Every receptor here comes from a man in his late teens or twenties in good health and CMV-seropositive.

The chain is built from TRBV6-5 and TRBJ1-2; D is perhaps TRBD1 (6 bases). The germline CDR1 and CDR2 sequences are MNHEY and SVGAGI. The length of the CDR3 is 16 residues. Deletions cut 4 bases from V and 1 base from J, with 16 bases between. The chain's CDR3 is CASSSNPGHLNYGYTF. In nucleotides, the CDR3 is TGTGCCAGCAGTTCGAATCCGGGACACCTTAACTATGGCTACACCTTC.

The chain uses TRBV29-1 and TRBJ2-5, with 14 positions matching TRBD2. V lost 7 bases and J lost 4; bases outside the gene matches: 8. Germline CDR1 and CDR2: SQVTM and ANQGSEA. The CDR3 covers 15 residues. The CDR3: CSAWTSGRRGETQYF. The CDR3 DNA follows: TGCAGCGCCTGGACTAGCGGGAGGAGGGGAGAGACCCAGTACTTC.

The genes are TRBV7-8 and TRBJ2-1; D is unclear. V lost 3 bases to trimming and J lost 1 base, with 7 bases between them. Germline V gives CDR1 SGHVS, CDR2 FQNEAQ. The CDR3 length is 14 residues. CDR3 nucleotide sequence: TGTGCCAGCAGCTTTGAGTTGTCCTACAATGAGCAGTTCTTC. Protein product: CASSFELSYNEQFF.

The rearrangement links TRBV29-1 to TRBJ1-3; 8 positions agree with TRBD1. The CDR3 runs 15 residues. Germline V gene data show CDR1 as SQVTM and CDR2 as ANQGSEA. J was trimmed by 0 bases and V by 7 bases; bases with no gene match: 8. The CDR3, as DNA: TGCAGCGCCGGGACAGGAGCAAGCTCTGGAAACACCATATATTTT. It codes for CSAGTGASSGNTIYF.

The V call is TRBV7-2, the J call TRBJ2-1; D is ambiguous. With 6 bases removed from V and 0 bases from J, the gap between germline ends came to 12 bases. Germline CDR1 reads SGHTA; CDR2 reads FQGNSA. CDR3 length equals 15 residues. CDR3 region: CASSYVLSSYNEQFF. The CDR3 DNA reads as TGTGCCAGCAGTTACGTTCTGAGCTCCTACAATGAGCAGTTCTTC.

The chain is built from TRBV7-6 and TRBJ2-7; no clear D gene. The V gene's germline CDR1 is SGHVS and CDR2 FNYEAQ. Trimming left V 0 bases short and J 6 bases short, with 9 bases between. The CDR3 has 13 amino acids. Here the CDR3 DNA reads TGTGCCAGCAGCTTAGCTCCCCCCCTCGAGCAGTACTTC. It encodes CASSLAPPLEQYF.

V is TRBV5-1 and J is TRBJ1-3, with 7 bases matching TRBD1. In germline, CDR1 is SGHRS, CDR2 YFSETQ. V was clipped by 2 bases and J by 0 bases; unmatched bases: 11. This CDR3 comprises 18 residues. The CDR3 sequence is CASSLAPDRARSGNTIYF. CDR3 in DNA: TGCGCCAGCAGCTTAGCCCCCGACAGGGCGCGCTCTGGAAACACCATATATTTT. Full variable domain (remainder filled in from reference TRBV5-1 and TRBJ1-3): KAGVTQTPRYLIKTRGQQVTLSCSPISGHRSVSWYQQTPGQGLQFLFEYFSETQRNKGNFPGRFSGRQFSNSRSEMNVSTLELGDSALYLCASSLAPDRARSGNTIYFGEGSWLTVV.

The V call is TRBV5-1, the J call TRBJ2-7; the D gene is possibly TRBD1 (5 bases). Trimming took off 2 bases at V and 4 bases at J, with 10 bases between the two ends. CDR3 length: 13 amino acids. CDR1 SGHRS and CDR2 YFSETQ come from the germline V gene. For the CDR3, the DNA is TGCGCCAGCAGCTTCGACAGCTCATACGAGCAGTACTTC. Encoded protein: CASSFDSSYEQYF.

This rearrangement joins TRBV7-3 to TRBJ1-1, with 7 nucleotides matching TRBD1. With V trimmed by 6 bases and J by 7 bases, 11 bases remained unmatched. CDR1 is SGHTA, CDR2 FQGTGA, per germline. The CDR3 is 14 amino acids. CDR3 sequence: CASRSYRGSDEAFF. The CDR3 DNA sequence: TGTGCCAGCAGGTCCTACAGGGGATCTGATGAAGCTTTCTTT.

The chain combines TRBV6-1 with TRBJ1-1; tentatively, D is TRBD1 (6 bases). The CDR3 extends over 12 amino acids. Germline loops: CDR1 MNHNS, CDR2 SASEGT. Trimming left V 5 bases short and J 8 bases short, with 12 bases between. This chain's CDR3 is CASSTGFTEAFF. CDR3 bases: TGTGCCAGCAGTACAGGGTTTACCGAAGCTTTCTTT.

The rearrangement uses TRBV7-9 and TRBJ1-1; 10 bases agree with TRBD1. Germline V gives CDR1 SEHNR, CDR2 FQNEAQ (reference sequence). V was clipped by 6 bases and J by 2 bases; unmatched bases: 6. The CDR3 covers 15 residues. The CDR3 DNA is TGTGCCAGCAGGCCGACAGGGGGCGCTAACACTGAAGCTTTCTTT. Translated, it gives CASRPTGGANTEAFF.

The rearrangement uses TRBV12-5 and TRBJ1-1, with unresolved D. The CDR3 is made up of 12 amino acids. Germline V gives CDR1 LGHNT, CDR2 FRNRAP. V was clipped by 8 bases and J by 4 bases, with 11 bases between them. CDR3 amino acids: CASRSSPTEAFF. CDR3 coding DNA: TGTGCTAGTCGGTCATCCCCCACTGAAGCTTTCTTT.

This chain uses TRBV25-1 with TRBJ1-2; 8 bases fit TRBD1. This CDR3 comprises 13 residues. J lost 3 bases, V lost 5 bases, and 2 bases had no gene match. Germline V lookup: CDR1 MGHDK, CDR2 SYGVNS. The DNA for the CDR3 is TGTGCCAGCAGTCCGGGACAGGACTATGGCTACACCTTC. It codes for CASSPGQDYGYTF.

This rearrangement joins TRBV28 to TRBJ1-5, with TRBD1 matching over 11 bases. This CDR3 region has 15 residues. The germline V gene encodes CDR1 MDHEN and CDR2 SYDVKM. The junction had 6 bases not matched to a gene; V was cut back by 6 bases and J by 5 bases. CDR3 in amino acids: CASSWGQGEYQPQHF. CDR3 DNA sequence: TGTGCCAGCAGCTGGGGACAGGGGGAATATCAGCCCCAGCATTTT.

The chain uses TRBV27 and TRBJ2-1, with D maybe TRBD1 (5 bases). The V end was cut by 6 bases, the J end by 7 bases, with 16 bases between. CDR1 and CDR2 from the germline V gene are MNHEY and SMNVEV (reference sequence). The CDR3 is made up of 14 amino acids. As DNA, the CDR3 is TGTGCCAGCAGACCTCGAAGGGGCGGAAATGAGCAGTTCTTC. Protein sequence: CASRPRRGGNEQFF.